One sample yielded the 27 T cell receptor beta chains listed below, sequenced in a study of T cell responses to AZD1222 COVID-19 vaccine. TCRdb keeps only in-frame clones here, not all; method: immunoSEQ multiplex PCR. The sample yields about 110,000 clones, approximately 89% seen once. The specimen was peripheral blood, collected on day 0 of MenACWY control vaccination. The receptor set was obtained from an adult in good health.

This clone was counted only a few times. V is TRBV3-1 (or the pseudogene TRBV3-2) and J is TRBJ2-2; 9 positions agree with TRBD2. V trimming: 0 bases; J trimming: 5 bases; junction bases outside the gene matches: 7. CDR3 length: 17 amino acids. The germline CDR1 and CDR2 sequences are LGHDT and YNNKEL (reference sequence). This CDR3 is CASSQERSGGWTGELFF. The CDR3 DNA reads TGTGCCAGCAGCCAAGAACGGAGCGGGGGGTGGACCGGGGAGCTGTTTTTT.

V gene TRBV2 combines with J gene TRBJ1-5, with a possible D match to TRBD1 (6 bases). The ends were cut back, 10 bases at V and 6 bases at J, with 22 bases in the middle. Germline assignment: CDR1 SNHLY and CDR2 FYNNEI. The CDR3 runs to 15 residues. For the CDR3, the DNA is TGTGCCACCACGTCCGGGGGCGCGGGCACTCAGCCCCAGCATTTT. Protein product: CATTSGGAGTQPQHF.

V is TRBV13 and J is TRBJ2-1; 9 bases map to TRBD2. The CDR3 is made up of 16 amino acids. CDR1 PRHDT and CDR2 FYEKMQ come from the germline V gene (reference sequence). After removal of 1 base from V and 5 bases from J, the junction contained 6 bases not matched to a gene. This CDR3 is CASSLASSGVNNEQFF. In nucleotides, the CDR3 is TGTGCCAGCAGCTTAGCTTCTAGCGGGGTGAACAATGAGCAGTTCTTC.

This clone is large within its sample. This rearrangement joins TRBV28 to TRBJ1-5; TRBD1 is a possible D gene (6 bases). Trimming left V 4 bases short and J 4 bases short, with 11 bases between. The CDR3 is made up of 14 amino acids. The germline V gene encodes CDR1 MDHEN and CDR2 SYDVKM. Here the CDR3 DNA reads TGTGCCAGCAGTTCGTTACAGGGAAATCAGCCCCAGCATTTT. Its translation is CASSSLQGNQPQHF.

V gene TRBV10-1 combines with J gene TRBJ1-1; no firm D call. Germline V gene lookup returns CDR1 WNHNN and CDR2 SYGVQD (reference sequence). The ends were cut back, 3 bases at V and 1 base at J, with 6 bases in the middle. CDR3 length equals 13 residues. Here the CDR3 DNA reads TGCGCCAGCAGTGACCCTCCGAACACTGAAGCTTTCTTT. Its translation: CASSDPPNTEAFF.

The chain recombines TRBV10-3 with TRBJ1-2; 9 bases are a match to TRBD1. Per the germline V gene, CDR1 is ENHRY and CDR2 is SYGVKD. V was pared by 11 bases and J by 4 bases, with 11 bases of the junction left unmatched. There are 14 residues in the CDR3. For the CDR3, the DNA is TGTGCCCATCACCCTACAGGGGGCGCCTATGGCTACACCTTC. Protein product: CAHHPTGGAYGYTF.

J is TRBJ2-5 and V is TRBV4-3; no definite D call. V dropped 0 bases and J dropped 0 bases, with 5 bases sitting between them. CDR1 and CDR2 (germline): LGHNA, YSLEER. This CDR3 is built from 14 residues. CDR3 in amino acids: CASSQEVYQETQYF. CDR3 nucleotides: TGCGCCAGCAGCCAAGAGGTATACCAAGAGACCCAGTACTTC.

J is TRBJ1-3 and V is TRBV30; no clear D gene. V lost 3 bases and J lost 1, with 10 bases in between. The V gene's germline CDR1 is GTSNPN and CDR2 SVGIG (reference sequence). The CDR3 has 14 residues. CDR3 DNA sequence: TGTGCCTGGAGGACGAGTGGATCTGGAAACACCATATATTTT. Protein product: CAWRTSGSGNTIYF.

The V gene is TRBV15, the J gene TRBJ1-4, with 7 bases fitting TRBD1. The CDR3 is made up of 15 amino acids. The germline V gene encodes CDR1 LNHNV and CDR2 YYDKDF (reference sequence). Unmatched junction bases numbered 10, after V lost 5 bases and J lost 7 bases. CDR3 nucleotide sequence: TGTGCCACCAGCTCCGGGACAGCTGCCTTTGAAAAACTGTTTTTT. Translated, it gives CATSSGTAAFEKLFF.

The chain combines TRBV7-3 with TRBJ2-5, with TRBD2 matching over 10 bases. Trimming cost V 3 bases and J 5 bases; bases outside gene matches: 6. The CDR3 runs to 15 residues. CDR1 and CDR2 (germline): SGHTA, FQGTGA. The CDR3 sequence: CASSFLAGGAETQYF. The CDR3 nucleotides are TGTGCCAGCAGCTTTTTAGCGGGGGGAGCGGAGACCCAGTACTTC.

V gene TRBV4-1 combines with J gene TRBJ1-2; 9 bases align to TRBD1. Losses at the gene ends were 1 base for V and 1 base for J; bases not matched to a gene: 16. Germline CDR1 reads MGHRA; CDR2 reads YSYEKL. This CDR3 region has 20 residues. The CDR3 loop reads CASSQARRTDRGPLNYGYTF. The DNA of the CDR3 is TGCGCCAGCAGCCAAGCAAGGCGGACGGACAGGGGACCCCTTAACTATGGCTACACCTTC.

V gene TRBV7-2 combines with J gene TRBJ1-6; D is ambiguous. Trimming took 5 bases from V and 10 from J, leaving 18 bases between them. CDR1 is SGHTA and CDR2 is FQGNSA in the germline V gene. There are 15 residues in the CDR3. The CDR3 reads CASSTREGSGSPLHF. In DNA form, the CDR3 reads TGTGCCAGCAGCACCCGAGAAGGCAGCGGCTCACCCCTCCACTTT.

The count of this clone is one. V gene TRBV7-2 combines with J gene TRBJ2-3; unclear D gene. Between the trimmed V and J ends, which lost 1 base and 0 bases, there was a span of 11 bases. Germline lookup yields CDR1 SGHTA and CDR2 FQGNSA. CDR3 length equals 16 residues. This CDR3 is CASSLVFGPSTDTQYF. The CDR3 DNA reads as TGTGCCAGCAGCTTAGTTTTCGGACCTAGCACAGATACGCAGTATTTT. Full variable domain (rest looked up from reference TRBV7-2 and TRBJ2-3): GAGVSQSPSNKVTEKGKDVELRCDPISGHTALYWYRQSLGQGLEFLIYFQGNSAPDKSGLPSDRFSAERTGGSVSTLTIQRTQQEDSAVYLCASSLVFGPSTDTQYFGPGTRLTVL.

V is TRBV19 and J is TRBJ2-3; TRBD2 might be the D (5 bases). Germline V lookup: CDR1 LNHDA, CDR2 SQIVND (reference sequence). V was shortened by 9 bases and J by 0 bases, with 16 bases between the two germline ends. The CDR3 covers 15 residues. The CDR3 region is CASSLFSASTDTQYF. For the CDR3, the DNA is TGTGCCAGCTCCCTCTTTAGCGCTAGCACAGATACGCAGTATTTT.

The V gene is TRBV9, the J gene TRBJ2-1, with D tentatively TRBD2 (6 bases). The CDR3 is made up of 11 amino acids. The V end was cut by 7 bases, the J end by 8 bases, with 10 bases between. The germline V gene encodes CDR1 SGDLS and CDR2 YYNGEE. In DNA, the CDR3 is TGTGCCAGCCGGAGGGGTGATGAGCAGTTCTTC. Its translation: CASRRGDEQFF. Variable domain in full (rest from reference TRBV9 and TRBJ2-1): DSGVTQTPKHLITATGQRVTLRCSPRSGDLSVYWYQQSLDQGLQFLIQYYNGEERAKGNILERFSAQQFPDLHSELNLSSLELGDSALYFCASRRGDEQFFGPGTRLTVL.

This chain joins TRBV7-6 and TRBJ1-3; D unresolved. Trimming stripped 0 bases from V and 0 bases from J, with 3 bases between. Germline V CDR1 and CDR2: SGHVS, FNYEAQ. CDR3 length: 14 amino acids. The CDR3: CASSLAPSGNTIYF. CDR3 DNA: TGTGCCAGCAGCTTAGCACCCTCTGGAAACACCATATATTTT.

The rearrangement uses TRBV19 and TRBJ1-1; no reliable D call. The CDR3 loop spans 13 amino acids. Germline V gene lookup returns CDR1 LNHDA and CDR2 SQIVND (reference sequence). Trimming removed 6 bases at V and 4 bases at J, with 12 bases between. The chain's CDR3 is CASSPAPGTEAFF. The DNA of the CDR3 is TGTGCCAGTAGCCCGGCCCCGGGCACTGAAGCTTTCTTT.

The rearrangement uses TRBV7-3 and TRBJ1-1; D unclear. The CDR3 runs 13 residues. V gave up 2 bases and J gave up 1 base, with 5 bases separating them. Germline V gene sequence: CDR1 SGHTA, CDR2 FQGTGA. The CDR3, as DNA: TGTGCCAGCAGCTTATTGGCGAACACTGAAGCTTTCTTT. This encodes CASSLLANTEAFF.

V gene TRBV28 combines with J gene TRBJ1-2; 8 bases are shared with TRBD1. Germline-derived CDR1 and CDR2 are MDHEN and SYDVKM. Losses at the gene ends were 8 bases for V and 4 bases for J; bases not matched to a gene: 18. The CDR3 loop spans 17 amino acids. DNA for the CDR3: TGTGCCAGCCGGAACCGCGGGACAGGTGGGGGACGCTATGGCTACACCTTC. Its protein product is CASRNRGTGGGRYGYTF.

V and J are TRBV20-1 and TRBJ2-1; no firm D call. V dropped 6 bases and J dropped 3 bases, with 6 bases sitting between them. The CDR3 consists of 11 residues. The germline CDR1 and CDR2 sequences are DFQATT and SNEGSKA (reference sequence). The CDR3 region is CSAEVYNEQFF. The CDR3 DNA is TGCAGTGCCGAGGTCTACAATGAGCAGTTCTTC.

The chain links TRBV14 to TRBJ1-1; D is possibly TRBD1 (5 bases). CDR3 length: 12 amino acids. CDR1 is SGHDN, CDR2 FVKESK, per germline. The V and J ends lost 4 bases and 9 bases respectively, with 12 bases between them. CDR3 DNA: TGTGCCAGCAGCCGGGGACCTCAACAAGCTTTCTTT. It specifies CASSRGPQQAFF.

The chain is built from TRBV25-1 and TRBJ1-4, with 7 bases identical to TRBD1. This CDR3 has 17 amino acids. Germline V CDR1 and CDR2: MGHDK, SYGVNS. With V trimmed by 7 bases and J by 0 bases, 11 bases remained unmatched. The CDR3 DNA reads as TGTGCCAGCACACCCGACACAGGGGCCCCAACTAATGAAAAACTGTTTTTT. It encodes CASTPDTGAPTNEKLFF.

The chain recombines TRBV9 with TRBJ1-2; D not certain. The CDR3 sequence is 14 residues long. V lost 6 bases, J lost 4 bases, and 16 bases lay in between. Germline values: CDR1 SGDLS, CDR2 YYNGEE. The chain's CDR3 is CASNRPGESYGYTF. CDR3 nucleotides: TGTGCCAGCAACCGCCCCGGGGAGAGCTATGGCTACACCTTC.

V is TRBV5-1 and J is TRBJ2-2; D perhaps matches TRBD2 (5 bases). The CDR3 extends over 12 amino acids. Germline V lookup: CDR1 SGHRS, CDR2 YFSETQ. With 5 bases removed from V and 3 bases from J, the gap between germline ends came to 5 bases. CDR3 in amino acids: CASRRDTGELFF. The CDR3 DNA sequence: TGCGCCAGCAGGAGGGACACCGGGGAGCTGTTTTTT.

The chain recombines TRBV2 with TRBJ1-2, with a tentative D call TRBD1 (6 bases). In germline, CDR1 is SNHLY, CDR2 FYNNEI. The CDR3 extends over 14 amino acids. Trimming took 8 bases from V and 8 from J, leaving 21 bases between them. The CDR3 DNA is TGTGCCAGCGGGGGAGAAGGGGGAGAGGGAGGCTACACCTTC. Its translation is CASGGEGGEGGYTF.

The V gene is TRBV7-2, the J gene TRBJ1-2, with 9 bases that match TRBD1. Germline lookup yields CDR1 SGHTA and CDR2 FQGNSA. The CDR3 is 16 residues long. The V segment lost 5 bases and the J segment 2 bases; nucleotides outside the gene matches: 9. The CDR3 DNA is TGTGCCAGCAGCCCACGACTCGGGACAGGGAACTATGGCTACACCTTC. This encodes CASSPRLGTGNYGYTF.

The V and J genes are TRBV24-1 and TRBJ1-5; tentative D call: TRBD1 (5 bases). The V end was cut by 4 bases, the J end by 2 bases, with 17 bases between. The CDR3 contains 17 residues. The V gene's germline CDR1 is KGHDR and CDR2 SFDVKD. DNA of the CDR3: TGTGCCACCAGTGACTGGACGGGGGATTGGGGCAATCAGCCCCAGCATTTT. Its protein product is CATSDWTGDWGNQPQHF.